The 13 T cell receptor beta chains presented below share a single source sample, sequenced in a study of PD-L1 blockade in urothelial cancer. The method was immunoSEQ multiplex PCR; TCRdb's version includes in-frame clones alone and lacks a portion of them. The repertoire has about 26,000 clones, 65% to 90% of them found once; the top ten carry roughly 30%. The starting material was PBMCs, obtained around atezolizumab (anti-PD-L1) treatment. These receptors originate from a man aged 55 to 69 with urothelial cancer.

The chain couples TRBV7-9 to TRBJ1-2, with 7 bases identical to TRBD1. The CDR3 sequence is 16 residues long. Trimming took 5 bases from V and 4 from J; bases not matched to a gene: 13. The germline gives CDR1 SEHNR, CDR2 FQNEAQ (reference sequence). The CDR3 protein is CASSLGTAGQVYGYTF. In nucleotides, the CDR3 is TGTGCCAGCAGCCTAGGGACAGCCGGGCAGGTCTATGGCTACACCTTC.

This sequence joins TRBV10-3 and TRBJ1-2; 12 positions agree with TRBD1. CDR3 length: 17 amino acids. After removal of 0 bases from V and 6 bases from J, the junction contained 8 bases not matched to a gene. Per the germline V gene, CDR1 is ENHRY and CDR2 is SYGVKD. The CDR3 loop reads CAISESGTGGDKNGYTF. Here the CDR3 DNA reads TGTGCCATCAGTGAGTCAGGGACAGGGGGCGACAAAAATGGCTACACCTTC.

The gene calls are TRBV15 and TRBJ2-3, with 11 bases that match TRBD1. CDR1 and CDR2 (germline): LNHNV, YYDKDF (reference sequence). This CDR3 contains 14 residues. The V gene end was trimmed by 5 bases and the J gene end by 6 bases; junction bases not matched to a gene: 4. This CDR3 reads CATSAGQGADTQYF. The CDR3 bases are TGTGCCACCAGCGCCGGACAGGGGGCCGATACGCAGTATTTT.

V usage is TRBV6-5 and J usage is TRBJ2-7; perhaps TRBD2 as D (7 bases). The CDR3 is made up of 11 amino acids. Germline assignment: CDR1 MNHEY and CDR2 SVGAGI. V was trimmed by 6 bases and J by 6 bases, leaving 9 bases between them. The CDR3 spells CASSRGAEQYF. Written as DNA, the CDR3 is TGTGCCAGCAGCCGGGGGGCCGAGCAGTACTTC.

The V gene is TRBV21-1, the J gene TRBJ1-6; TRBD1 is taken as the D call from the table, unchecked against the DNA. TRBV21-1 is listed as a pseudogene. The CDR3 runs 16 residues. The CDR3 DNA follows: TGTGCCAGCAGCCGCCCCGGACAGGCGACCAATTCACCCCTCCACTTT. Translated: CASSRPGQATNSPLHF.

The J gene is TRBJ1-2, the V gene TRBV7-3, with 7 bases lining up with TRBD1. With 5 bases clipped from V and 5 bases from J, the junction kept 5 bases outside the gene matches. Germline CDR1 SGHTA, CDR2 FQGTGA. The CDR3 sequence is 13 residues long. The CDR3, as DNA: TGTGCCAGCAGCCCCGGGACAGCTTATGGCTACACCTTC. Translated, it gives CASSPGTAYGYTF.

There are a few counts of this clone. The rearrangement uses TRBV19 and TRBJ1-2; no definite D call. The CDR3 consists of 14 residues. Between the trimmed V and J ends, which lost 3 bases and 7 bases, there was a span of 15 bases. Germline CDR1 reads LNHDA; CDR2 reads SQIVND (reference sequence). The CDR3: CASSMRSSSSGYTF. CDR3 coding DNA: TGTGCCAGTAGTATGAGGTCAAGTTCGTCTGGCTACACCTTC.

This chain links TRBV9 with TRBJ2-1; TRBD2 agrees at 8 bases. Trimming at V came to 2 bases and at J to 2 bases, leaving 3 bases not matched to a gene. The germline gives CDR1 SGDLS, CDR2 YYNGEE. This CDR3 has 15 residues. The CDR3 loop reads CASSVSAGAYNEQFF. CDR3 nucleotides: TGTGCCAGCAGCGTTTCAGCGGGAGCCTACAATGAGCAGTTCTTC.

V and J are TRBV18 and TRBJ2-7; D may be TRBD1 (5 bases). The CDR3 spans 12 residues. The germline CDR1 and CDR2 sequences are KGHSH and LQKENI. V was clipped by 9 bases and J by 6 bases, with 15 bases between them. CDR3 sequence: CASSQGVTEQYF. CDR3 DNA sequence: TGTGCCAGTTCTCAGGGTGTAACCGAGCAGTACTTC.

The chain has TRBV28 and TRBJ1-2, with D hard to call. This CDR3 region has 12 residues. Germline loops: CDR1 MDHEN, CDR2 SYDVKM. V lost 3 bases to trimming and J lost 8 bases, with 10 bases between them. CDR3 DNA sequence: TGTGCCAGCAGTTTGTGGGAGGAGGGCTACACCTTC. It translates to CASSLWEEGYTF.

The chain uses TRBV30 and TRBJ2-1; no clear D. This CDR3 comprises 13 residues. V shed 0 bases and J shed 4 bases, with 7 bases lying between them. Germline values: CDR1 GTSNPN, CDR2 SVGIG (reference sequence). Here the CDR3 reads CAWSVGGYNEQFF. The CDR3 DNA follows: TGTGCCTGGAGTGTAGGCGGATACAATGAGCAGTTCTTC.

J is TRBJ2-7 and V is TRBV19, with TRBD2 identical over 9 bases. The CDR3 has 16 residues. Germline CDR1 reads LNHDA; CDR2 reads SQIVND (reference sequence). V was clipped by 5 bases and J by 0 bases; unmatched bases: 8. CDR3 in amino acids: CASSPRTSDSSYEQYF. Here the CDR3 DNA reads TGTGCCAGTAGTCCCCGGACTAGCGACAGCTCCTACGAGCAGTACTTC.

This clone was recorded once. This chain connects TRBV6-4 to TRBJ2-2; maybe TRBD2 (5 bases). The CDR3 consists of 15 residues. Germline V CDR1 and CDR2: MRHNA, SNTAGT. With 3 bases removed from V and 0 bases from J, the gap between germline ends came to 8 bases. The CDR3 region is CASSERATNTGELFF. The CDR3 DNA follows: TGTGCCAGCAGTGAGAGGGCTACGAACACCGGGGAGCTGTTTTTT.